Presented here are 28 T cell receptor beta chains from one specimen sequenced in a study of T-cell reconstitution after alpha-beta-depleted transplantation in children. TCRbeta library construction was performed incorporating unique molecular identifiers. TCRdb reprocessed the PCR reads via MiXCR and lists one record per CDR3 protein. The sample has just over 350,000 distinct CDR3 sequences; roughly 13% are singletons. The starting material was PBMCs, obtained from the stem cell graft. Source of these receptors: a human donor who donated a stem cell graft to a child with Fanconi anemia.

A few counts support this clonotype. V gene TRBV4-3 combines with J gene TRBJ1-1; a weak D match, TRBD1 (5 bases). Trimming removed 3 bases from V and 10 bases from J, with 24 bases in between. The germline CDR1 and CDR2 sequences are LGHNA and YSLEER. The CDR3 runs 16 residues. The CDR3 spells CASSQDQGGSLLRAFF. The CDR3 DNA follows: TGCGCCAGCAGCCAGGACCAGGGCGGTTCCCTATTGCGAGCTTTCTTT.

In this sample, this clonotype turned up a few times. This sequence joins TRBV6-2 or TRBV6-3 and TRBJ2-2; D perhaps matches TRBD2 (5 bases). V was shortened by 6 bases and J by 1 base, with 18 bases between the two germline ends. The germline CDR1 and CDR2 sequences are MNHEY and SVGEGT. The CDR3 consists of 17 residues. CDR3 sequence reads: CASSRSRRNLNTGELFF. CDR3 DNA sequence: TGTGCCAGCAGCCGAAGTCGGAGGAACTTGAACACCGGGGAGCTGTTTTTT.

This clonotype occurred many times. V usage is TRBV4-3 and J usage is TRBJ2-3; D not certain. CDR1 is LGHNA and CDR2 is YSLEER in the germline V gene. The CDR3 has 15 amino acids. Trimming pared 0 bases from V and 6 bases from J, leaving 13 bases between. As DNA, the CDR3 is TGCGCCAGCAGCCAAGATGGGGTACTCACGGATACGCAGTATTTT. Protein sequence: CASSQDGVLTDTQYF.

V gene TRBV12-3 or TRBV12-4 combines with J gene TRBJ2-1; D unresolved. The V end lost 6 bases, the J end lost 6 bases, and 12 bases lay between the germline ends. The CDR3 is 13 amino acids. The CDR3 loop reads CASSPGEVNEQFF. Written as DNA, the CDR3 is TGTGCCAGCAGCCCCGGAGAAGTCAATGAGCAGTTCTTC.

This clonotype was detected only a few times. The chain employs TRBV20-1 and TRBJ1-2; 7 bases map to TRBD1. Germline V gives CDR1 DFQATT, CDR2 SNEGSKA (reference sequence). V was pared by 4 bases and J by 8 bases, with 1 base of the junction left unmatched. This CDR3 contains 10 residues. The CDR3, as DNA: TGCAGTGCTAAAGGGGGCGGCTACACCTTC. Translating gives CSAKGGGYTF.

V usage is TRBV27 and J usage is TRBJ1-1; 12 positions match TRBD1. Germline assignment: CDR1 MNHEY and CDR2 SMNVEV (reference sequence). The junction had 9 bases not matched to a gene; V was cut back by 2 bases and J by 5 bases. The CDR3 has 17 amino acids. The CDR3 nucleotides are TGTGCCAGCAGTTTAGGAATGGGACAGGGGGCAAGGACTGAAGCTTTCTTT. This translates into CASSLGMGQGARTEAFF.

The V and J genes are TRBV20-1 and TRBJ2-7, with a tentative D call TRBD1 (5 bases). The V end was cut by 5 bases, the J end by 3 bases, with 8 bases between. Germline assignment: CDR1 DFQATT and CDR2 SNEGSKA (reference sequence). CDR3 length equals 11 residues. CDR3 in amino acids: CSAQDIYEQYF. The CDR3 nucleotides are TGCAGTGCTCAGGACATCTACGAGCAGTACTTC.

This clonotype was detected ten times or more. The chain joins TRBV5-1 to TRBJ2-3; D gene unclear. CDR1 and CDR2 from the germline V gene are SGHRS and YFSETQ. CDR3 length: 15 residues. V was clipped by 0 bases and J by 0 bases, with 8 bases between them. Here the CDR3 DNA reads TGCGCCAGCAGCTTGGTTTCCGGCAGCACAGATACGCAGTATTTT. Amino acids: CASSLVSGSTDTQYF.

The V and J genes are TRBV12-3 or TRBV12-4 and TRBJ2-1; a weak D match, TRBD2 (6 bases). V gave up 8 bases and J gave up 5 bases, with 13 bases separating them. This CDR3 has 13 residues. CDR3 DNA: TGTGCCAGCCTGGACTACGGCGACAATGAGCAGTTCTTC. Its protein is CASLDYGDNEQFF.

The chain is built from TRBV10-3 and TRBJ1-2, with unresolved D. Germline V gene sequence: CDR1 ENHRY, CDR2 SYGVKD. Trimming took off 1 base at V and 6 bases at J, with 15 bases between the two ends. The CDR3 length is 15 residues. This CDR3 reads CAISEYNTETHGYTF. CDR3 bases: TGTGCCATCAGTGAGTATAACACAGAAACGCATGGCTACACCTTC.

This clonotype was observed a few times. The chain employs TRBV10-3 and TRBJ1-5; the D gene is possibly TRBD1 (6 bases). This CDR3 is 15 amino acids long. Deletions cut 1 base from V and 6 bases from J, with 13 bases between. The germline V gene has CDR1 ENHRY and CDR2 SYGVKD. The CDR3 loop is CAISEFPQGTQPQHF. The CDR3 DNA sequence: TGTGCCATCAGTGAGTTTCCACAGGGAACTCAGCCCCAGCATTTT.

The rearrangement links TRBV28 to TRBJ2-3; no definite D call. The CDR3 is made up of 13 amino acids. The germline CDR1 and CDR2 sequences are MDHEN and SYDVKM. With 6 bases removed from V and 2 bases from J, the gap between germline ends came to 9 bases. The CDR3: CASRPPNTDTQYF. The CDR3 DNA sequence: TGTGCCAGCAGGCCCCCTAACACAGATACGCAGTATTTT.

The chain recombines TRBV6-2 or TRBV6-3 with TRBJ2-5, with a weak D call TRBD1 (6 bases). The CDR3 length is 16 residues. V was clipped by 8 bases and J by 1 base, with 20 bases between them. CDR1 MNHEY and CDR2 SVGEGT come from the germline V gene. DNA of the CDR3: TGTGCCAGCGCCTCCCGGGACACTAGAGGCCAAGAGACCCAGTACTTC. It yields the protein CASASRDTRGQETQYF.

This clonotype was found a few times. The rearrangement uses TRBV18 and TRBJ1-1, with D tentatively TRBD1 (6 bases). This CDR3 has 15 amino acids. Germline CDR1 KGHSH, CDR2 LQKENI. The germline V and J ends were trimmed by 6 bases and 1 base, with 15 bases remaining between them. This CDR3 reads CASSPAGGRNTEAFF. The CDR3, as DNA: TGTGCCAGCTCCCCGGCGGGGGGCAGGAACACTGAAGCTTTCTTT.

The chain carries TRBV11-2 and TRBJ1-1; D is unclear. The germline V gene encodes CDR1 SGHAT and CDR2 FQNNGV. Trimming took off 6 bases at V and 4 bases at J, with 12 bases between the two ends. This CDR3 has 13 residues. In nucleotides, the CDR3 is TGTGCCAGCAGGTTTTCCGGTAGCACTGAAGCTTTCTTT. This sequence encodes CASRFSGSTEAFF.

This clonotype has at least ten counts. The V gene is TRBV6-5, the J gene TRBJ1-5; D is perhaps TRBD1 (6 bases). The V end lost 3 bases, the J end lost 2 bases, and 11 bases lay between the germline ends. In germline, CDR1 is MNHEY, CDR2 SVGAGI. The CDR3 sequence is 15 residues long. CDR3 sequence (DNA): TGTGCCAGCAGTTATTCAGGGGCGGGCAATCAGCCCCAGCATTTT. This encodes CASSYSGAGNQPQHF.

This clonotype showed up just a few times. The V gene is TRBV12-3 or TRBV12-4, the J gene TRBJ2-1, with 8 bases that match TRBD2. The CDR3 is made up of 15 amino acids. V dropped 2 bases and J dropped 7; count of bases not matched to a gene: 7. The CDR3 reads CASSLRGGIQNEQFF. In DNA form, the CDR3 reads TGTGCCAGCAGTTTACGGGGGGGAATTCAGAATGAGCAGTTCTTC.

This rearrangement joins TRBV6-5 to TRBJ2-7, with D tentatively TRBD1 (6 bases). The ends were cut back, 7 bases at V and 2 bases at J, with 15 bases in the middle. The germline CDR1 and CDR2 sequences are MNHEY and SVGAGI. The CDR3 consists of 14 residues. CDR3 nucleotides: TGTGCCAGCAACTCCTTACAGGGCGCCTACGAGCAGTACGTC. Protein sequence: CASNSLQGAYEQYV.

This clonotype has just a few counts. This chain links TRBV5-1 with TRBJ2-5; TRBD1 matches at 12 bases. CDR3 length: 16 residues. Per germline, CDR1 SGHRS and CDR2 YFSETQ. V shed 2 bases, J shed 4 bases, and the junction held 6 bases outside the gene matches. The CDR3 sequence is CASSLGTGGNGETQYF. Here the CDR3 DNA reads TGCGCCAGCAGCTTAGGGACAGGGGGCAATGGAGAGACCCAGTACTTC.

This chain connects TRBV20-1 to TRBJ2-3, with a weak D call TRBD2 (6 bases). V lost 4 bases to trimming and J lost 1 base, with 9 bases between them. CDR3 size: 13 residues. Germline V lookup: CDR1 DFQATT, CDR2 SNEGSKA (reference sequence). This chain's CDR3 is CSATGLRTDTQYF. CDR3 coding DNA: TGCAGTGCTACGGGACTTCGCACAGATACGCAGTATTTT.

This clonotype was seen at least ten times. V gene TRBV7-9 combines with J gene TRBJ2-5, with a weak D call TRBD2 (5 bases). The ends were cut back, 4 bases at V and 2 bases at J, with 14 bases in the middle. This CDR3 contains 15 residues. Germline CDR1 reads SEHNR; CDR2 reads FQNEAQ (reference sequence). The CDR3 spells CASSSWRLNQETQYF. CDR3 nucleotides: TGTGCCAGCAGCTCTTGGAGACTAAATCAAGAGACCCAGTACTTC.

This clonotype turned up a few times. CDR3 nucleotide sequence: TGTGCCAGCAGTTCTATAGGGGCATCCTACAATGAGCAGTTCTTC. Residues: CASSSIGASYNEQFF. The chain uses TRBV6-5 and TRBJ2-1, with a weak D call TRBD1 (5 bases). The CDR3 consists of 15 residues. Germline V gene sequence: CDR1 MNHEY, CDR2 SVGAGI. Trimming stripped 4 bases from V and 1 base from J, with 11 bases between.

The V call is TRBV10-3, the J call TRBJ2-5; TRBD1 matches 7 bases. The CDR3 is 13 residues long. CDR1 is ENHRY, CDR2 SYGVKD, per germline. V was clipped by 6 bases and J by 4 bases; unmatched bases: 5. The CDR3 region has the DNA TGTGCCATCAGACCCGACAGGGCAGAGACCCAGTACTTC. It translates to CAIRPDRAETQYF.

V gene TRBV6-6 combines with J gene TRBJ1-1; D uncertain. The germline CDR1 and CDR2 sequences are MNHNY and SVGAGI (reference sequence). With 2 bases removed from V and 4 bases from J, the gap between germline ends came to 5 bases. The CDR3 runs 12 residues. The CDR3 DNA is TGTGCCAGCAGTTACCGGGTCACTGAAGCTTTCTTT. Translating gives CASSYRVTEAFF.

Only a few counts were recorded for this clonotype. This rearrangement joins TRBV5-1 to TRBJ1-2; 9 nucleotides line up with TRBD1. The CDR3 contains 15 residues. CDR1 and CDR2 (germline): SGHRS, YFSETQ. The V gene end was trimmed by 4 bases and the J gene end by 3 bases; junction bases not matched to a gene: 7. The CDR3 spells CASSQTGGAYYGYTF. CDR3 DNA sequence: TGCGCCAGCAGCCAAACAGGGGGCGCGTACTATGGCTACACCTTC. Variable domain in full (rest from reference TRBV5-1 and TRBJ1-2): KAGVTQTPRYLIKTRGQQVTLSCSPISGHRSVSWYQQTPGQGLQFLFEYFSETQRNKGNFPGRFSGRQFSNSRSEMNVSTLELGDSALYLCASSQTGGAYYGYTFGSGTRLTVV.

This clonotype came up many times. V usage is TRBV2 and J usage is TRBJ1-1, with unresolved D. This CDR3 is 16 amino acids long. V was clipped by 6 bases and J by 0 bases, with 17 bases between them. Germline CDR1 and CDR2: SNHLY and FYNNEI. In DNA form, the CDR3 reads TGTGCCAGCAGCGCACGCCCCGGAGTATTGAACACTGAAGCTTTCTTT. Its protein product is CASSARPGVLNTEAFF.

This clonotype was found many times. V and J are TRBV7-9 and TRBJ2-3; D unclear. Trimming cost V 1 base and J 5 bases, with 4 bases left between them. The CDR3 has 12 amino acids. From germline, CDR1 is SEHNR and CDR2 FQNEAQ (reference sequence). The CDR3 DNA sequence: TGTGCCAGCAGCTTAGGGGTAGATACGCAGTATTTT. This gives the protein CASSLGVDTQYF.

This chain joins TRBV7-2 and TRBJ2-1, with D hard to call. The germline V gene encodes CDR1 SGHTA and CDR2 FQGNSA. The CDR3 has 15 amino acids. V was clipped by 0 bases and J by 0 bases, with 6 bases between them. CDR3 amino acids: CASSLADISYNEQFF. CDR3 nucleotide sequence: TGTGCCAGCAGCTTAGCGGATATCTCCTACAATGAGCAGTTCTTC. The variable domain in full, with the rest retrieved from reference TRBV7-2 and TRBJ2-1, is GAGVSQSPSNKVTEKGKDVELRCDPISGHTALYWYRQSLGQGLEFLIYFQGNSAPDKSGLPSDRFSAERTGGSVSTLTIQRTQQEDSAVYLCASSLADISYNEQFFGPGTRLTVL.